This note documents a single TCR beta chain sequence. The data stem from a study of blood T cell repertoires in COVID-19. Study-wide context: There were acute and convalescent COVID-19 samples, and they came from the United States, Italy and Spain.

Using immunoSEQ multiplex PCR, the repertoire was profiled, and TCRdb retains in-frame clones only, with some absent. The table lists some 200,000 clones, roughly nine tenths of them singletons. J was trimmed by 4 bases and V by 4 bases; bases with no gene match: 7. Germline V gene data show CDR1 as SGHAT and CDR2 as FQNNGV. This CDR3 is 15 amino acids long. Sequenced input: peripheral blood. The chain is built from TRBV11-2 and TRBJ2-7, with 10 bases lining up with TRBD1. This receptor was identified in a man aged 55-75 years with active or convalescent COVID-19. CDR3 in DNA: TGTGCCAGCAGCTCGGGGGACAGGGGAGGTTACGAGCAGTACTTC. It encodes CASSSGDRGGYEQYF.